These 11 T cell receptor beta chains share one sample of origin, sequenced in a study of blood T cell repertoires in COVID-19. TCRdb's copy holds only in-frame clones and misses some; the assay was immunoSEQ multiplex PCR. The sample includes roughly 150,000 clones, around 90% seen only once; the top ten take about 2.5%. The sample comprised peripheral blood. These receptors all come from a woman aged 80 or over with COVID-19, enrolled during active disease.

The rearrangement uses TRBV18 and TRBJ1-1; D not resolved. The CDR3 consists of 12 residues. Germline V gives CDR1 KGHSH, CDR2 LQKENI. The germline V and J ends were trimmed by 5 bases and 4 bases, with 8 bases remaining between them. The CDR3 reads CASSSITTEAFF. CDR3 DNA sequence: TGTGCCAGCTCATCTATCACCACTGAAGCTTTCTTT. The entire variable domain, with the rest obtained from reference TRBV18 and TRBJ1-1, is as follows: NAGVMQNPRHLVRRRGQEARLRCSPMKGHSHVYWYRQLPEEGLKFMVYLQKENIIDESGMPKERFSAEFPKEGPSILRIQQVVRGDSAAYFCASSSITTEAFFGQGTRLTVV.

The chain uses TRBV27 and TRBJ1-2; TRBD1 matches at 7 bases. This CDR3 contains 15 residues. The V gene's germline CDR1 is MNHEY and CDR2 SMNVEV (reference sequence). V dropped 0 bases and J dropped 4; count of bases not matched to a gene: 5. CDR3 amino acids: CASSLSDRPFYGYTF. The CDR3 region has the DNA TGTGCCAGCAGTTTATCGGACAGGCCATTCTATGGCTACACCTTC.

The chain combines TRBV28 with TRBJ1-2; tentative D call: TRBD1 (6 bases). Trimming removed 5 bases from V and 7 bases from J, with 29 bases in between. The CDR3 contains 18 residues. Germline V lookup: CDR1 MDHEN, CDR2 SYDVKM. The CDR3 nucleotides are TGTGCCAGCAGTCGGGATCGACAGGCCGGTAAGGGCGTCCGTGGCTACACCTTC. Amino acids: CASSRDRQAGKGVRGYTF.

The V call is TRBV28, the J call TRBJ2-7; perhaps TRBD2 as D (6 bases). CDR3 length equals 15 residues. Trimming took off 7 bases at V and 3 bases at J, with 19 bases between the two ends. In germline, CDR1 is MDHEN, CDR2 SYDVKM. CDR3 region: CASTSGDRKFYEQYF. The CDR3 DNA is TGTGCCAGCACATCGGGAGACAGAAAATTCTACGAGCAGTACTTC.

This chain connects TRBV11-1 to TRBJ1-2; 9 bases map to TRBD1. After removal of 6 bases from V and 4 bases from J, the junction contained 9 bases not matched to a gene. The CDR3 contains 15 residues. Germline CDR1 and CDR2: SGHAT and FQDESV (reference sequence). The CDR3 region is CASSTGTGSSYGYTF. CDR3 nucleotide sequence: TGTGCCAGCAGTACCGGGACAGGGAGTTCCTATGGCTACACCTTC.

This clone appeared a few times. V gene TRBV4-3 combines with J gene TRBJ1-2; D uncertain. V dropped 1 base and J dropped 8 bases, with 14 bases sitting between them. This CDR3 has 14 residues. CDR1 is LGHNA and CDR2 is YSLEER in the germline V gene. This CDR3 reads CASSQVLGAGGYTF. In DNA form, the CDR3 reads TGCGCCAGCAGCCAAGTACTCGGCGCCGGGGGCTACACCTTC.

The chain links TRBV3-1 (or the pseudogene TRBV3-2) to TRBJ2-7; D is unresolved. CDR1 and CDR2 (germline): LGHDT, YNNKEL (reference sequence). The CDR3 runs to 13 residues. The V end was cut by 3 bases, the J end by 4 bases, with 10 bases between. The CDR3 region is CASSHRGGYEQYF. For the CDR3, the DNA is TGTGCCAGCAGCCACCGCGGTGGATACGAGCAGTACTTC.

This clone was observed a single time. This sequence joins TRBV6-5 and TRBJ1-3; no definite D call. V lost 4 bases to trimming and J lost 2 bases, with 12 bases between them. The CDR3 covers 15 residues. Germline loops: CDR1 MNHEY, CDR2 SVGAGI. The CDR3 spells CASSSAASAGNTIYF. CDR3 bases: TGTGCCAGCAGTTCCGCTGCCTCGGCTGGAAACACCATATATTTT.

This rearrangement joins TRBV7-8 to TRBJ1-3; maybe TRBD1 (5 bases). V was shortened by 1 base and J by 0 bases, with 13 bases between the two germline ends. This CDR3 spans 17 amino acids. Germline V lookup: CDR1 SGHVS, CDR2 FQNEAQ. In DNA form, the CDR3 reads TGTGCCAGCAGCTTAGGGGAGGGGAGGGCCTCTGGAAACACCATATATTTT. Residues: CASSLGEGRASGNTIYF.

V is TRBV7-9 and J is TRBJ2-2; 12 nucleotides match TRBD2. This CDR3 has 18 amino acids. J lost 3 bases, V lost 1 base, and 6 bases had no gene match. CDR1 is SEHNR and CDR2 is FQNEAQ in the germline V gene (reference sequence). Here the CDR3 reads CASSLGASGRADTGELFF. The CDR3 DNA reads TGTGCCAGCAGCTTAGGCGCTAGCGGGAGGGCCGACACCGGGGAGCTGTTTTTT.

This clone was seen once. This rearrangement joins TRBV27 to TRBJ1-1; maybe TRBD1 (6 bases). The CDR3 is made up of 14 amino acids. The V end was cut by 6 bases, the J end by 1 base, with 12 bases between. Germline CDR1 reads MNHEY; CDR2 reads SMNVEV (reference sequence). CDR3 sequence: CASSPQDRNTEAFF. CDR3 nucleotides: TGTGCCAGCAGCCCTCAGGACAGGAACACTGAAGCTTTCTTT.